Below, one TCR beta chain is given with its context. Its matching antigen is unknown. The entirety of the isolated RNA underwent reverse transcription, so expressed TCRB transcripts were sequenced. Clones were sequenced by immunoSEQ multiplex PCR, and TCRdb holds only the in-frame ones, with some missing. The table records 300,000 to 400,000 clones, around 10% of them present only once. Germline CDR1 and CDR2: SNHLY and FYNNEI. V gave up 6 bases and J gave up 3 bases, with 16 bases separating them. The CDR3 extends over 15 amino acids. The sample is drawn from a study of beta chain features in type 1 diabetes. Study summary: Examination of sorted cells across all samples involved approximately 100,000,000 cells.

Study results and caveats: cDNA sequencing could over-represent cells with high TCR expression. All four CD4+ subsets from Type 1 diabetes patients carried moderately but significantly shorter TCRB CDR3s. Relative to healthy donors, patients appeared to have naive, central memory and Treg TCRB repertoires that were more similar.

The source material was central memory CD4+ T cells from blood. The V gene is TRBV2, the J gene TRBJ2-3, with D possibly TRBD1 on 6 matching bases. The sequence came from a man younger than 45 with type 1 diabetes. The CDR3 DNA reads as TGTGCCAGCAGAGAATCAGGGGTGGATACAGATACGCAGTATTTT. This gives the protein CASRESGVDTDTQYF.